This T cell receptor (beta chain) derives from a study of beta chain features in type 1 diabetes. Isolated RNA was reverse transcribed in full, so expressed TCRB transcripts were sequenced. Assay used: immunoSEQ multiplex PCR; TCRdb lists only in-frame clones, some missing. The sample lists around 150,000 clones; 10% were seen once. This clone was detected a few times. Antigen unknown. Notes on the study in general: Moderate yet significant TCRB CDR3 shortening was seen in Type 1 diabetes patients in all four CD4+ subsets.

Germline V gene data show CDR1 as MNHEY and CDR2 as SMNVEV (reference sequence). The CDR3 has 13 amino acids. The ends were cut back, 6 bases at V and 0 bases at J, with 9 bases in the middle. The receptor was derived from a man aged 25 to 45 with type 1 diabetes. Sequencing was carried out using central memory CD4+ T cells from blood. The chain joins TRBV27 to TRBJ2-7; D may be TRBD1 (5 bases). CDR3 sequence: CASRTANSYEQYF. CDR3 nucleotides: TGTGCCAGCAGGACAGCAAACTCCTACGAGCAGTACTTC.